The entry below gives a single TCR beta chain sequence along with its context. The antigen is not known. These data originate in a study of spatial heterogeneity in lung cancer. Overall study context: Raw sequencing reads included, on average, more than 9.5 appearances of each unique TCR and UMI combination.

Time point reported: sample taken at primary tumor resection. Material for sequencing was whole RNA from tumor, nontumor lung or frozen PBMC, left unsorted. Untreated early-stage non-small cell lung cancer patients, roughly 72 in total, were the donors. Findings and caveats of the study: The appearance of ubiquitous expanded tumor TCRs in blood was greater at resection than follow-up.

Germline V gene lookup returns CDR1 SGHRS and CDR2 YFSETQ. The CDR3 has 16 amino acids. V was trimmed by 7 bases and J by 5 bases, leaving 24 bases between them. Every molecule of TCR cDNA had its own unique molecular identifier. TCRdb ran MiXCR on the 5' RACE reads and lists one entry per CDR3 protein. The repertoire consists of a few thousand distinct CDR3 sequences, with roughly 21% occurring once and the leading ten covering less than 50%. The material was PBMCs, obtained at surgery. V is TRBV5-1 and J is TRBJ1-2; D possibly corresponds to TRBD1 (6 bases). The TCR was taken from a male donor with early-stage non-small cell lung cancer. CDR3 loop: CASRSPSGQASYGYTF. The DNA for the CDR3 is TGCGCCAGCCGATCCCCGTCGGGACAAGCATCATATGGCTACACCTTC.